One sample yielded the 23 T cell receptor beta chains listed below, sequenced in a study of shared clonotypes between healthy human individuals. Libraries were prepared by immunoSEQ multiplex PCR; TCRdb keeps only in-frame clonotypes and omits some of them. The data hold more than 900,000 clones, with around three quarters observed a single time. Material for sequencing was memory CD4+ T cells from PBMCs. Stated subset: CD45RA-negative fraction. Source of these receptors: a man younger than 35 in good health. Some clones in this sample may be carry-over from other donors' samples.

The chain is built from TRBV28 and TRBJ2-3; 7 nucleotides align to TRBD1. The CDR3 is made up of 15 amino acids. Germline CDR1 reads MDHEN; CDR2 reads SYDVKM. J lost 6 bases, V lost 5 bases, and 11 bases had no gene match. This CDR3 is CASSARDSRADTQYF. CDR3 nucleotide sequence: TGTGCCAGCAGTGCCCGGGACAGTCGGGCTGATACGCAGTATTTT.

The chain uses TRBV14 and TRBJ2-3, with D perhaps TRBD1 or TRBD2 (6 bases each). Germline V gene data show CDR1 as SGHDN and CDR2 as FVKESK. The CDR3 loop spans 16 amino acids. With 2 bases removed from V and 1 base from J, the gap between germline ends came to 13 bases. This chain's CDR3 is CASSQRRGWGTDTQYF. CDR3 coding DNA: TGTGCCAGCAGCCAACGGAGGGGGTGGGGCACAGATACGCAGTATTTT.

This rearrangement joins TRBV4-1 to TRBJ2-7, with a possible D match to TRBD2 (5 bases). Deletions cut 5 bases from V and 9 bases from J, with 14 bases between. This CDR3 comprises 12 residues. Germline V gene data show CDR1 as MGHRA and CDR2 as YSYEKL. This CDR3 reads CASSRTPGVQYF. CDR3 DNA sequence: TGCGCCAGCAGCAGGACCCCCGGGGTGCAGTACTTC.

The chain combines TRBV11-2 with TRBJ2-7, with D maybe TRBD1 (5 bases). Germline-derived CDR1 and CDR2 are SGHAT and FQNNGV. Trimming took 1 base from V and 3 from J, leaving 10 bases between them. The CDR3 contains 14 residues. CDR3: CASSLVGRNYEQYF. CDR3 nucleotide sequence: TGTGCCAGCAGCTTAGTGGGGCGGAACTACGAGCAGTACTTC.

As regards this clone: This could be a read error, since a much larger clone is one nucleotide away. The chain uses TRBV21-1 and TRBJ2-7; TRBD1 is the table's D call and was not checked against the DNA. TRBV21-1 is a pseudogene locus. The CDR3 extends over 13 amino acids. CDR3 loop: CASSLGQVYEQYF. In DNA, the CDR3 is TGTGCCAGCAGCTTGGGACAGGTCTACGAGCAGTACTTC.

The V call is TRBV10-1, the J call TRBJ2-7; 9 bases are shared with TRBD2. This CDR3 is built from 17 residues. Losses at the gene ends were 0 bases for V and 7 bases for J; bases not matched to a gene: 13. Germline loops: CDR1 WNHNN, CDR2 SYGVQD (reference sequence). CDR3 sequence reads: CASSESLSGSSQEEQYF. CDR3 nucleotides: TGCGCCAGCAGTGAGTCCCTTAGCGGGAGTTCTCAGGAAGAGCAGTACTTC.

The J gene is TRBJ1-1, the V gene TRBV28, with 8 bases that match TRBD1. This CDR3 has 18 amino acids. With V trimmed by 6 bases and J by 4 bases, 19 bases remained unmatched. Germline loops: CDR1 MDHEN, CDR2 SYDVKM. This chain's CDR3 is CASSLSIPTGGDGTEAFF. Here the CDR3 DNA reads TGTGCCAGCAGCTTGTCGATCCCCACAGGGGGTGATGGCACTGAAGCTTTCTTT. Drawing the rest from reference TRBV28 and TRBJ1-1, the complete variable domain is DVKVTQSSRYLVKRTGEKVFLECVQDMDHENMFWYRQDPGLGLRLIYFSYDVKMKEKGDIPEGYSVSREKKERFSLILESASTNQTSMYLCASSLSIPTGGDGTEAFFGQGTRLTVV.

The genes are TRBV6-5 and TRBJ1-2; 8 bases are shared with TRBD1. The CDR3 is 12 amino acids. The junction had 5 bases not matched to a gene; V was cut back by 6 bases and J by 8 bases. From germline, CDR1 is MNHEY and CDR2 SVGAGI. The CDR3 sequence: CASRADRGGYTF. The CDR3 DNA reads TGTGCCAGCAGAGCCGACAGGGGCGGCTACACCTTC.

This chain connects TRBV28 to TRBJ1-2; D is unresolved. The CDR3 totals 12 residues. The V gene's germline CDR1 is MDHEN and CDR2 SYDVKM. Trimming removed 7 bases from V and 1 base from J, with 7 bases in between. The CDR3, as DNA: TGTGCCAGCAAGTCACGTAACTATGGCTACACCTTC. Amino acid sequence: CASKSRNYGYTF.

The chain carries TRBV7-9 and TRBJ2-1, with TRBD2 identical over 9 bases. V shed 0 bases, J shed 9 bases, and the junction held 6 bases outside the gene matches. Germline CDR1 and CDR2: SEHNR and FQNEAQ (reference sequence). The CDR3 has 15 amino acids. DNA of the CDR3: TGTGCCAGCAGCTTAGCGCGGGAGGGGAGATTTGAGCAGTTCTTC. This translates into CASSLAREGRFEQFF.

This clone was counted between two and nine times. The chain couples TRBV10-2 to TRBJ1-2; D not resolved. The CDR3 spans 10 residues. Trimming cost V 6 bases and J 8 bases, with 7 bases left between them. Germline-derived CDR1 and CDR2 are WSHSY and SAAADI. Written as DNA, the CDR3 is TGCGCCAGCAGGGATAGGGGCTACACCTTC. Translating it yields CASRDRGYTF.

J is TRBJ2-2 and V is TRBV7-3, with TRBD1 identical over 11 bases. The ends lost 2 bases at V and 7 bases at J; junction bases unmatched: 9. The CDR3 consists of 17 residues. In germline, CDR1 is SGHTA, CDR2 FQGTGA. In DNA, the CDR3 is TGTGCCAGCAGCTTAGTGGGCGGACAGGGGGCTAACGGGGAGCTGTTTTTT. Translated, it gives CASSLVGGQGANGELFF.

The gene calls are TRBV10-3 and TRBJ2-1; TRBD2 aligns across 12 bases. The CDR3 has 16 residues. The germline V gene has CDR1 ENHRY and CDR2 SYGVKD. Trimming at V came to 2 bases and at J to 7 bases, leaving 6 bases not matched to a gene. The CDR3 loop reads CAISEKLAGGPNEQFF. CDR3 nucleotide sequence: TGTGCCATCAGTGAGAAACTAGCGGGAGGACCTAATGAGCAGTTCTTC.

The rearrangement links TRBV7-2 to TRBJ2-3; no firm D call. Germline V gene sequence: CDR1 SGHTA, CDR2 FQGNSA. The CDR3 has 16 residues. With 4 bases removed from V and 2 bases from J, the gap between germline ends came to 16 bases. CDR3 residues: CASSSTGTRTTDTQYF. DNA for the CDR3: TGTGCCAGCAGCTCCACCGGTACGCGAACCACAGATACGCAGTATTTT.

The count of this clone is one. The chain joins TRBV5-1 to TRBJ1-2; 10 bases line up with TRBD1. V lost 3 bases, J lost 8 bases, and 13 bases stayed unmatched. The CDR3 has 16 amino acids. From germline, CDR1 is SGHRS and CDR2 YFSETQ. CDR3 bases: TGCGCCAGCAGCTCGGGGACCGGGACAGGGGCTTTCGGCTACACCTTC. It codes for CASSSGTGTGAFGYTF. Together with reference TRBV5-1 and TRBJ1-2, the CDR3 gives the full variable domain: KAGVTQTPRYLIKTRGQQVTLSCSPISGHRSVSWYQQTPGQGLQFLFEYFSETQRNKGNFPGRFSGRQFSNSRSEMNVSTLELGDSALYLCASSSGTGTGAFGYTFGSGTRLTVV.

This clone was counted once. The rearrangement joins TRBV18 to TRBJ2-7, with D possibly matching TRBD1 (5 bases). V dropped 0 bases and J dropped 6 bases, with 9 bases sitting between them. The germline V gene encodes CDR1 KGHSH and CDR2 LQKENI. The CDR3 is 13 amino acids. CDR3 in amino acids: CASSPPTVGEQYF. The CDR3 DNA reads TGTGCCAGCTCACCACCGACAGTGGGCGAGCAGTACTTC.

The chain carries TRBV6-5 and TRBJ2-7, with 8 positions matching TRBD1. The germline CDR1 and CDR2 sequences are MNHEY and SVGAGI. Trimming cost V 3 bases and J 1 base; bases outside gene matches: 5. The CDR3 runs 15 residues. The CDR3 DNA reads TGTGCCAGCAGTTATATCAGGGGGCAGTCCTACGAGCAGTACTTC. Residues: CASSYIRGQSYEQYF.

The V gene is TRBV30, the J gene TRBJ2-7; TRBD1 agrees at 9 bases. CDR1 is GTSNPN and CDR2 is SVGIG in the germline V gene (reference sequence). The CDR3 is made up of 12 amino acids. V lost 4 bases to trimming and J lost 5 bases; unmatched junction nucleotides: 3. CDR3 DNA: TGTGCCTGGATGGGGGACAGGGACGAGCAGTACTTC. This sequence encodes CAWMGDRDEQYF.

This sequence joins TRBV19 and TRBJ1-1; D not resolved. The CDR3 totals 12 residues. Per germline, CDR1 LNHDA and CDR2 SQIVND (reference sequence). In DNA form, the CDR3 reads TGTGCTCTTCAGCCACTGAACACTGAAGCTTTCTTT. As protein: CALQPLNTEAFF.

The chain combines TRBV7-8 with TRBJ1-2; TRBD1 agrees at 7 bases. Germline assignment: CDR1 SGHVS and CDR2 FQNEAQ. V lost 5 bases and J lost 4; bases outside the gene matches: 13. The CDR3 is 16 residues long. The DNA of the CDR3 is TGTGCCAGCAGCCGAAACAGGACAGGCTTTCGCTATGGCTACACCTTC. Amino acids: CASSRNRTGFRYGYTF.

Only one count was recorded for this clone. The rearrangement uses TRBV18 and TRBJ1-4; 7 nucleotides match TRBD1. Per the germline V gene, CDR1 is KGHSH and CDR2 is LQKENI. This CDR3 is built from 14 residues. J was trimmed by 3 bases and V by 6 bases; bases with no gene match: 4. Written as DNA, the CDR3 is TGTGCCAGCTCCCAAGGGGGCTCTAATGAAAAACTGTTTTTT. Its protein product is CASSQGGSNEKLFF.

The chain uses TRBV2 and TRBJ1-6; 8 positions agree with TRBD1. The length of the CDR3 is 15 residues. Germline V gene data show CDR1 as SNHLY and CDR2 as FYNNEI. With 2 bases clipped from V and 7 bases from J, the junction kept 4 bases outside the gene matches. The DNA of the CDR3 is TGTGCCAGCAGTGAACGGACAGGGCTAAATTCACCCCTCCACTTT. The encoded protein is CASSERTGLNSPLHF. Full variable domain (remainder filled in from reference TRBV2 and TRBJ1-6): EPEVTQTPSHQVTQMGQEVILRCVPISNHLYFYWYRQILGQKVEFLVSFYNNEISEKSEIFDDQFSVERPDGSNFTLKIRSTKLEDSAMYFCASSERTGLNSPLHFGNGTRLTVT.

The rearrangement uses TRBV5-1 and TRBJ2-1; D perhaps matches TRBD1 (5 bases). CDR1 is SGHRS, CDR2 YFSETQ, per germline. The CDR3 covers 15 residues. V shed 2 bases and J shed 3 bases, with 12 bases lying between them. CDR3 DNA sequence: TGCGCCAGCAGCTTACAGGCGGCGGTCTACAATGAGCAGTTCTTC. This gives the protein CASSLQAAVYNEQFF.